These 18 T cell receptor beta chains were sequenced from one sample in a study of cytomegalovirus exposure and HLA in healthy donors (dated by TCRdb to about 2017). Receptors were amplified or captured by the immunoSEQ multiplex PCR assay. For the multiplex PCR, a mixture combining 60 forward primers for TCR Vbeta segments and 13 reverse primers for TCR Jbeta segments was used. TCRdb took over this immuneACCESS table, retaining in-frame rearrangements with V and J assigned. Such tables are incomplete; in checked studies, under half of the missing clones stem from an unresolved V gene, and the remainder is unexplained. The sample records about 160,000 clones, more than 75% of which are singletons. The ten top clones hold around 1.5% of the sample. Sequenced: PBMCs. These receptors were taken from a girl aged 10-17 years in good health and CMV-seropositive.

This sequence joins TRBV10-3 and TRBJ2-7; 8 bases are shared with TRBD1. Trimming at V came to 4 bases and at J to 7 bases, leaving 9 bases not matched to a gene. The CDR3 has 14 amino acids. Germline V gives CDR1 ENHRY, CDR2 SYGVKD. CDR3: CAISGRTGLEEQYF. The CDR3 nucleotides are TGTGCCATCAGTGGGCGGACAGGGTTGGAAGAGCAGTACTTC.

The CDR3 reads CASSRTASGSSGANVLTF. The CDR3 region has the DNA TGCGCCAGCAGCCGGACCGCTAGCGGGAGCTCTGGGGCCAACGTCCTGACTTTC. This sequence joins TRBV5-1 and TRBJ2-6, with 10 nucleotides matching TRBD2. Germline-derived CDR1 and CDR2 are SGHRS and YFSETQ. The CDR3 is 18 residues long. Trimming took 4 bases from V and 0 from J; bases not matched to a gene: 7.

This chain uses TRBV27 with TRBJ1-2; no firm D call. V dropped 5 bases and J dropped 2 bases, with 9 bases sitting between them. Per the germline V gene, CDR1 is MNHEY and CDR2 is SMNVEV (reference sequence). The CDR3 consists of 13 residues. The chain's CDR3 is CASSPLPNYGYTF. The CDR3 DNA follows: TGTGCCAGCAGTCCCCTCCCCAACTATGGCTACACCTTC.

The rearrangement joins TRBV5-1 to TRBJ1-1; D not certain. Trimming cost V 5 bases and J 2 bases, with 4 bases left between them. Looked up from germline, CDR1 is SGHRS and CDR2 is YFSETQ. This CDR3 has 11 amino acids. The CDR3 coding sequence is TGCGCCAGCAGTTTAAACACTGAAGCTTTCTTT. Amino acid sequence: CASSLNTEAFF.

The V gene is TRBV5-6, the J gene TRBJ1-2; 8 bases map to TRBD1. V lost 4 bases to trimming and J lost 4 bases; unmatched junction nucleotides: 3. This CDR3 comprises 13 residues. Germline CDR1 and CDR2: SGHDT and YYEEEE. This chain's CDR3 is CASSRGQAYGYTF. As DNA, the CDR3 is TGTGCCAGCAGCCGGGGACAGGCCTATGGCTACACCTTC.

This clone was observed a handful of times. V is TRBV28 and J is TRBJ2-1, with 7 bases lining up with TRBD2. The germline gives CDR1 MDHEN, CDR2 SYDVKM. Unmatched junction bases numbered 16, after V lost 5 bases and J lost 6 bases. CDR3 size: 17 residues. The CDR3 DNA follows: TGTGCCAGCAGTCCCCCCTTCCGGGCGGGAGCGGTCAATGAGCAGTTCTTC. Residues: CASSPPFRAGAVNEQFF.

This chain links TRBV11-2 with TRBJ2-1; tentatively, D is TRBD1 (5 bases). CDR1 SGHAT and CDR2 FQNNGV come from the germline V gene. Deletions cut 5 bases from V and 2 bases from J, with 7 bases between. This CDR3 spans 13 amino acids. The CDR3 sequence is CASSTGTYNEQFF. The CDR3 DNA follows: TGTGCCAGCAGCACAGGAACCTACAATGAGCAGTTCTTC.

CDR3 sequence reads: CASSPGPGTSNNEQFF. The CDR3 DNA follows: TGTGCCAGCTCACCAGGCCCCGGGACTAGCAACAATGAGCAGTTCTTC. The chain carries TRBV18 and TRBJ2-1; 9 nucleotides line up with TRBD2. The V and J ends lost 2 bases and 5 bases, in that order; junction bases with no gene match: 7. The germline CDR1 and CDR2 sequences are KGHSH and LQKENI. The CDR3 has 16 residues.

The rearrangement joins TRBV5-1 to TRBJ2-6, with TRBD1 as a possible D gene (5 bases). Trimming took 4 bases from V and 0 from J, leaving 8 bases between them. The CDR3 consists of 15 residues. Germline loops: CDR1 SGHRS, CDR2 YFSETQ. The CDR3 here is CASSQGVSGANVLTF. CDR3 in DNA: TGCGCCAGCAGCCAAGGGGTCTCTGGGGCCAACGTCCTGACTTTC.

The chain employs TRBV28 and TRBJ1-2; 8 bases fit TRBD1. There are 15 residues in the CDR3. From germline, CDR1 is MDHEN and CDR2 SYDVKM. V lost 4 bases to trimming and J lost 2 bases; unmatched junction nucleotides: 6. The CDR3 DNA reads as TGTGCCAGCAGTTCCCCTGGACAGGGCAACTATGGCTACACCTTC. Translating gives CASSSPGQGNYGYTF.

The chain links TRBV4-1 to TRBJ1-5; D gene unclear. The CDR3 contains 16 residues. Between the trimmed V and J ends, which lost 5 bases and 5 bases, there was a span of 19 bases. The germline V gene has CDR1 MGHRA and CDR2 YSYEKL. The DNA of the CDR3 is TGCGCCAGCAGCGCTAGGACGGGAGCTTATGATCAGCCCCAGCATTTT. It codes for CASSARTGAYDQPQHF.

In DNA form, the CDR3 reads TGTGCCAGCAGCCCTATCTCGGACAGGGGCTACAATGAGCAGTTCTTC. This codes for CASSPISDRGYNEQFF. The chain links TRBV6-6 to TRBJ2-1, with 9 bases lining up with TRBD1. After removal of 6 bases from V and 3 bases from J, the junction contained 9 bases not matched to a gene. Germline-derived CDR1 and CDR2 are MNHNY and SVGAGI (reference sequence). This CDR3 contains 16 residues.

The rearrangement uses TRBV13 and TRBJ1-2; the match to TRBD1 covers 7 bases. Germline trimming cut 5 bases from V and 8 bases from J; bases unmatched to any gene: 5. Germline V gene lookup returns CDR1 PRHDT and CDR2 FYEKMQ (reference sequence). CDR3 length: 12 residues. The CDR3 sequence is CASSKDRRGYTF. In DNA, the CDR3 is TGTGCCAGCAGCAAGGACAGGCGGGGCTACACCTTC.

This clone was found once. This chain joins TRBV7-3 and TRBJ2-2, with TRBD1 matching 12 bases. There are 16 residues in the CDR3. The germline V gene encodes CDR1 SGHTA and CDR2 FQGTGA. Losses at the gene ends were 4 bases for V and 6 bases for J; bases not matched to a gene: 6. The CDR3 here is CASSYWGQGASGELFF. CDR3 DNA: TGTGCCAGCAGCTATTGGGGACAGGGGGCGTCCGGGGAGCTGTTTTTT.

The chain employs TRBV6-5 and TRBJ1-2, with a possible D match to TRBD1 (5 bases). V lost 4 bases, J lost 5 bases, and 11 bases lay in between. The CDR3 covers 13 residues. Germline V lookup: CDR1 MNHEY, CDR2 SVGAGI. The CDR3 sequence: CASSFGGAYGYTF. The CDR3 bases are TGTGCCAGCAGTTTTGGCGGGGCTTATGGCTACACCTTC.

The rearrangement links TRBV30 to TRBJ2-2; D ambiguous. The CDR3 has 11 residues. V lost 4 bases to trimming and J lost 9 bases, with 9 bases between them. Germline values: CDR1 GTSNPN, CDR2 SVGIG (reference sequence). The CDR3 spells CAWKVLRELFF. The CDR3 DNA follows: TGTGCCTGGAAAGTTCTAAGGGAGCTGTTTTTT.

The genes are TRBV6-5 and TRBJ2-7, with a weak D call TRBD1 (6 bases). Germline CDR1 MNHEY, CDR2 SVGAGI. V lost 6 bases to trimming and J lost 3 bases, with 9 bases between them. CDR3 length: 12 residues. CDR3 coding DNA: TGTGCCAGCAGAACAGGGCTCTACGAGCAGTACTTC. Protein product: CASRTGLYEQYF.

V usage is TRBV2 and J usage is TRBJ2-5; 13 nucleotides line up with TRBD2. With V trimmed by 3 bases and J by 5 bases, 3 bases remained unmatched. CDR3 length equals 15 residues. The germline V gene encodes CDR1 SNHLY and CDR2 FYNNEI. CDR3 amino acids: CASSDTGLAGETQYF. The CDR3 coding sequence is TGTGCCAGCAGTGATACGGGACTAGCGGGGGAGACCCAGTACTTC.